The clone carrying this T cell receptor (beta chain) appeared many times. Its antigen is unknown. The sample belongs to a study of T-cell memory formation after mild COVID-19. Study-level results: Clones contracting across day 15 to 85 had a balanced CD4/CD8 profile; later expanding clones leaned CD4+. For second-wave clones that peaked at day 37, SARS-CoV-2 specificity went unverified.

Germline V gene lookup returns CDR1 LGHNT and CDR2 FRNRAP. The length of the CDR3 is 12 residues. V was cut by 2 bases and J by 6 bases, with 7 bases left in between. MiXCR, applied by TCRdb to the 5' RACE reads, yields one record per CDR3 protein. This sample carries around 35,000 distinct CDR3 sequences, 7.7% of them seen once, and the ten largest clones take approximately 29%. V usage is TRBV12-5 and J usage is TRBJ2-5; D is undetermined. The sequence derives from a man aged 18 to 29 who had mild COVID-19 (a few samples of this study predate the infection). Cell type and time point are not known. Sequencing used PBMCs or a T cell subset sorted from them (not recorded which). For the CDR3, the DNA is TGTGCTAGTGGTTTGCCCCACCAGACCCAGTACTTC. It encodes CASGLPHQTQYF.